This TCR beta chain was found in a study of blood T cell repertoires in COVID-19. Background on the study: There were acute and convalescent COVID-19 samples, and they came from the United States, Italy and Spain. From T cells, B-cell-depleted T cells, or PBMCs came the material, which was cDNA or gDNA.

Trimming took 4 bases from V and 3 from J; bases not matched to a gene: 6. The CDR3 has 16 amino acids. In germline, CDR1 is MNHEY, CDR2 SVGEGT. The repertoire was sequenced with immunoSEQ multiplex PCR; TCRdb's copy has only in-frame clones and lacks some. The sample has some 200,000 clones; 85% to 90% are singletons. Material for sequencing was peripheral blood. The chain recombines TRBV6-2 or TRBV6-3 with TRBJ2-1; 10 bases fit TRBD2. The sequence was obtained from a woman aged 60-75 years with COVID-19, enrolled during active disease. This CDR3 is CASSFGLAANYNEQFF. In DNA, the CDR3 is TGTGCCAGCAGTTTCGGACTAGCGGCTAACTACAATGAGCAGTTCTTC.